This TCR beta chain originates from a study of OX40 agonist ivuxolimab in advanced cancers. Regarding the complete study: Ivuxolimab was an agonistic, fully human IgG2 monoclonal antibody directed against OX40 (CD134), a costimulatory receptor. Intravenous ivuxolimab was administered to patients every 2 weeks at six dose levels: 0.01, 0.1, 0.3, 1.5, 3 and 10 mg/kg. The purpose of peripheral TCRbeta sequencing was to test whether ivuxolimab changed TCR sequence diversity and led to clonal T-cell expansion. Patients were allowed to have had prior anti-PD-1, anti-PD-L1 or anti-CTLA-4 therapy, and about 40% of the dose-escalation patients had been treated with checkpoint inhibitors. Of the roughly 51 patients in dose escalation, 19 had hepatocellular carcinoma, some 15 had melanoma, 9 had renal cell carcinoma and 9 had head and neck cancer. Partial responses occurred in three dose-escalation patients, of whom one had hepatocellular carcinoma and two had cutaneous melanoma. In the dose-escalation cohort, approximately 82% of patients were male, and the mean age was 60 years with a range of roughly 23 to 90. The paper covers the monotherapy dose-escalation part of the phase I ivuxolimab trial, which included N of about 50 patients.

What the study reported, not specific to this receptor: Which antigens the clonally expanded peripheral T cells were specific for was not determined. After ivuxolimab, CD8+ T cells had more expanded clones than CD4+ T cells on average. At doses of 0.1 to 3.0 mg/kg, clonal expansion of both CD4+ and CD8+ T cells in blood was seen between baseline and week 6. Partial responders in the 0.1-3.0 mg/kg groups had among the lowest normalized peripheral clonal expansion, especially among CD8+ T cells. Low levels of normalized T-cell clonal expansion were also seen in some patients who did not respond.

For sequencing of the TCRbeta CDR3 region, genomic DNA was extracted from the sorted cells. TCRbeta CDR3 regions were sequenced using the immunoSEQ Assay. Entries here come from immuneACCESS through TCRdb and include only in-frame sequences with V and J called. Some clones fail to appear in such tables; in the studies checked, an unresolved V gene covers under half of the shortfall, and the cause of the remainder is unknown. This sample has around 68,000 clones in its table, and about nine tenths of those were observed once. The ten largest clonotypes hold 0.38% of the sample. This clone was found a few times. No antigen is known for it. Per-base qualities were not stored, and no clone one base away is much larger. V gives up 3 bases and J gives up 8 bases, and the segment between their germline ends measures 13 bases. Measured from the cysteine to the phenylalanine, the CDR3 is 14 residues long. The read is trimmed to its CDR3 DNA, 42 bases read in frame from base 1. From the germline V gene (reference sequence), CDR1 is SEHNR and CDR2 is FQNEAQ.

The trial excluded patients who had a history of autoimmune disease or were on systemic immunosuppression. Peripheral blood for TCR sequencing was collected from all dose cohorts at baseline, on cycle 4 day 1, and on cycle 7 day 1. Samples were obtained from an open-label, multicenter, first-in-human phase I dose-escalation trial of ivuxolimab. The trial enrolled adults with locally advanced or metastatic head and neck squamous cell, hepatocellular, melanoma or renal cell carcinoma. Before TCR sequencing, CD4+ T cells and CD8+ T cells were sorted from peripheral blood as separate populations. This receptor was identified in an adult with an advanced solid tumor such as melanoma, head and neck, liver or kidney cancer. The rearrangement joined TRBV7-9 to TRBJ1-4; matching of 5 bases hints at TRBD1 as the D gene. The material was CD4+ or CD8+ T cells sorted from blood, obtained in a trial of the OX40 agonist ivuxolimab. This receptor has the CDR3 CASSLSGAREKLFF. The DNA sequence is TGTGCCAGCAGCTTGTCCGGGGCACGCGAAAAACTGTTTTTT.